The 23 T cell receptor beta chains reported below all come from one sample, sequenced in a study of T cell responses to AZD1222 COVID-19 vaccine. Generated by immunoSEQ multiplex PCR, the TCRdb table keeps only in-frame clones and is missing some. The data hold 190,000 or so clones, with approximately 90% observed a single time. This specimen was peripheral blood, taken 28 days after the second AZD1222 dose. The receptors derive from an adult who received the AZD1222 COVID-19 vaccine.

The rearrangement uses TRBV9 and TRBJ1-1; TRBD1 agrees at 7 bases. There are 14 residues in the CDR3. V lost 4 bases to trimming and J lost 8 bases; unmatched junction nucleotides: 11. The germline gives CDR1 SGDLS, CDR2 YYNGEE. The CDR3 coding sequence is TGTGCCAGCAGCTGGACAGGAACGACACCCGAAGCTTTCTTT. It translates to CASSWTGTTPEAFF.

The CDR3 DNA sequence: TGTGCCAGCAGCTGGGGGACAGGGACCTATGAGACCCAGTACTTC. Residues: CASSWGTGTYETQYF. V is TRBV7-9 and J is TRBJ2-5, with 9 nucleotides matching TRBD1. From germline, CDR1 is SEHNR and CDR2 FQNEAQ (reference sequence). The length of the CDR3 is 15 residues. V was clipped by 4 bases and J by 5 bases; unmatched bases: 8.

The chain joins TRBV28 to TRBJ2-5; the match to TRBD2 covers 9 bases. The CDR3 contains 16 residues. Germline trimming cut 5 bases from V and 0 bases from J; bases unmatched to any gene: 7. Germline CDR1 and CDR2: MDHEN and SYDVKM. In DNA, the CDR3 is TGTGCCAGCAGTCAACAGCGGGAGGCCCACCAAGAGACCCAGTACTTC. Its protein is CASSQQREAHQETQYF.

V and J are TRBV9 and TRBJ2-2; 8 bases map to TRBD2. The CDR3 extends over 15 amino acids. After removal of 6 bases from V and 6 bases from J, the junction contained 10 bases not matched to a gene. The V gene's germline CDR1 is SGDLS and CDR2 YYNGEE. CDR3 in amino acids: CASTFKDSGAGELFF. CDR3 DNA sequence: TGTGCCAGCACCTTTAAAGATAGCGGGGCCGGGGAGCTGTTTTTT. The entire variable domain, with the rest obtained from reference TRBV9 and TRBJ2-2, is as follows: DSGVTQTPKHLITATGQRVTLRCSPRSGDLSVYWYQQSLDQGLQFLIQYYNGEERAKGNILERFSAQQFPDLHSELNLSSLELGDSALYFCASTFKDSGAGELFFGEGSRLTVL.

J is TRBJ2-7 and V is TRBV27, with 7 bases that match TRBD1. Germline CDR1 reads MNHEY; CDR2 reads SMNVEV (reference sequence). This CDR3 comprises 14 residues. Losses at the gene ends were 9 bases for V and 2 bases for J; bases not matched to a gene: 10. This CDR3 reads CARSTGTATYEQYF. CDR3 nucleotide sequence: TGTGCCAGGTCGACCGGGACAGCAACCTACGAGCAGTACTTC.

CDR3 region: CASSMPLLRAFF. The CDR3 nucleotides read TGTGCCAGTAGTATGCCCCTGCTTAGGGCTTTCTTT. The chain is built from TRBV19 and TRBJ1-1, with D hard to call. Trimming left V 3 bases short and J 11 bases short, with 13 bases between. Germline values: CDR1 LNHDA, CDR2 SQIVND (reference sequence). The CDR3 spans 12 residues. The complete variable domain, with remaining parts taken from reference TRBV19 and TRBJ1-1, reads DGGITQSPKYLFRKEGQNVTLSCEQNLNHDAMYWYRQDPGQGLRLIYYSQIVNDFQKGDIAEGYSVSREKKESFPLTVTSAQKNPTAFYLCASSMPLLRAFFGQGTRLTVV.

In this sample, this clone turned up once. The chain combines TRBV19 with TRBJ1-6, with 8 bases that match TRBD1. The CDR3 is 15 amino acids. CDR1 and CDR2 from the germline V gene are LNHDA and SQIVND (reference sequence). Trimming cost V 0 bases and J 10 bases; bases outside gene matches: 5. CDR3 residues: CASSIDQGADSPLHF. CDR3 nucleotide sequence: TGTGCCAGTAGTATAGATCAGGGGGCGGACTCACCCCTCCACTTT.

For the CDR3, the DNA is TGTGCCTGGAGTAATAGGCCTCGGGGCGGGAGTCGCTCCTACGAGCAGTACTTC. Its translation: CAWSNRPRGGSRSYEQYF. The chain links TRBV30 to TRBJ2-7; 7 positions match TRBD2. The CDR3 has 18 residues. V was clipped by 2 bases and J by 0 bases; unmatched bases: 16. Looked up from germline, CDR1 is GTSNPN and CDR2 is SVGIG (reference sequence). Variable domain in full (rest from reference TRBV30 and TRBJ2-7): SQTIHQWPATLVQPVGSPLSLECTVEGTSNPNLYWYRQAAGRGLQLLFYSVGIGQISSEVPQNLSASRPQDRQFILSSKKLLLSDSGFYLCAWSNRPRGGSRSYEQYFGPGTRLTVT.

The chain joins TRBV7-9 to TRBJ2-7; a possible D gene is TRBD1 (6 bases). The V gene lost 5 bases and the J gene lost 5 bases, with 16 bases spanning the gap. Germline V gene data show CDR1 as SEHNR and CDR2 as FQNEAQ (reference sequence). CDR3 length: 14 amino acids. CDR3: CASSHRDALHEQYF. For the CDR3, the DNA is TGTGCCAGCAGCCACAGGGATGCGCTACACGAGCAGTACTTC.

This clone was seen just once. V is TRBV19 and J is TRBJ2-1; 11 positions agree with TRBD2. CDR3 size: 18 residues. Germline V gene lookup returns CDR1 LNHDA and CDR2 SQIVND (reference sequence). The V segment lost 3 bases and the J segment 3 bases; nucleotides outside the gene matches: 10. The CDR3 bases are TGTGCCAGTAGTATTCGTGGTAGCGGGAGGGGGTTCTACAATGAGCAGTTCTTC. It specifies CASSIRGSGRGFYNEQFF.

This clone was picked up one time. The chain has TRBV28 and TRBJ2-1, with 9 positions matching TRBD1. The length of the CDR3 is 15 residues. CDR1 is MDHEN, CDR2 SYDVKM, per germline. The trim removed 6 bases at V and 3 bases at J, leaving 6 bases unmatched. CDR3 region: CASRDPGQGYNEQFF. CDR3 coding DNA: TGTGCCAGCAGGGACCCGGGACAGGGCTACAATGAGCAGTTCTTC.

V usage is TRBV7-8 and J usage is TRBJ2-1, with D unclear. Trimming took 5 bases from V and 0 from J, leaving 11 bases between them. This CDR3 has 15 residues. CDR1 is SGHVS and CDR2 is FQNEAQ in the germline V gene. The CDR3 coding sequence is TGTGCCAGCAGCCGAGCACCTAACTCCTACAATGAGCAGTTCTTC. Translated, it gives CASSRAPNSYNEQFF.

J is TRBJ2-3 and V is TRBV2, with a possible D match to TRBD2 (5 bases). Germline CDR1 and CDR2: SNHLY and FYNNEI. There are 14 residues in the CDR3. V was clipped by 4 bases and J by 2 bases, with 10 bases between them. CDR3 sequence reads: CASSGAAYTDTQYF. As DNA, the CDR3 is TGTGCCAGCAGTGGAGCGGCTTACACAGATACGCAGTATTTT.

This clone was counted a single time. The chain couples TRBV18 to TRBJ2-5; the D gene is possibly TRBD2 (7 bases). The ends were cut back, 2 bases at V and 3 bases at J, with 13 bases in the middle. Germline CDR1 and CDR2: KGHSH and LQKENI. This CDR3 region has 15 residues. The CDR3 coding sequence is TGTGCCAGCTCACCAATGGCGGGGGCTGAAGAGACCCAGTACTTC. Its protein is CASSPMAGAEETQYF.

The chain uses TRBV2 and TRBJ1-5, with D tentatively TRBD1 (5 bases). Germline V CDR1 and CDR2: SNHLY, FYNNEI. The CDR3 is 14 amino acids. V dropped 8 bases and J dropped 4 bases, with 15 bases sitting between them. In nucleotides, the CDR3 is TGTGCCAGCGGGCGGCAGGGTGGGAATCAGCCCCAGCATTTT. It is translated as CASGRQGGNQPQHF.

The V gene is TRBV27, the J gene TRBJ2-2; 7 bases are a match to TRBD2. V dropped 2 bases and J dropped 0; count of bases not matched to a gene: 3. CDR1 and CDR2 from the germline V gene are MNHEY and SMNVEV (reference sequence). There are 16 residues in the CDR3. In DNA, the CDR3 is TGTGCCAGCAGTTTAGTTGGGAGGGCGAACACCGGGGAGCTGTTTTTT. Its translation: CASSLVGRANTGELFF.

The rearrangement links TRBV4-1 to TRBJ1-2; TRBD1 agrees at 7 bases. The trim removed 3 bases at V and 6 bases at J, leaving 10 bases unmatched. The CDR3 has 15 amino acids. Germline assignment: CDR1 MGHRA and CDR2 YSYEKL. CDR3 DNA: TGCGCCAGCAGCCAGGAGACAGGGTGGTTAGATGGCTACACCTTC. This sequence encodes CASSQETGWLDGYTF.

The chain recombines TRBV19 with TRBJ1-5; D unclear. CDR3 length: 15 amino acids. Germline values: CDR1 LNHDA, CDR2 SQIVND (reference sequence). Deletions cut 5 bases from V and 0 bases from J, with 11 bases between. In DNA form, the CDR3 reads TGTGCCAGTAGTTTCCGAGTCCTTAGCAATCAGCCCCAGCATTTT. This codes for CASSFRVLSNQPQHF.

The chain recombines TRBV24-1 with TRBJ1-5; no firm D call. The CDR3 consists of 13 residues. With 6 bases removed from V and 0 bases from J, the gap between germline ends came to 5 bases. Germline V gene sequence: CDR1 KGHDR, CDR2 SFDVKD. DNA of the CDR3: TGTGCCACCAGTTTGGATAGCAATCAGCCCCAGCATTTT. As protein: CATSLDSNQPQHF.

The chain couples TRBV9 to TRBJ2-7, with a weak D call TRBD1 (6 bases). There are 16 residues in the CDR3. V shed 4 bases and J shed 5 bases, with 22 bases lying between them. CDR1 and CDR2 from the germline V gene are SGDLS and YYNGEE. CDR3 sequence reads: CASSFSRGGGRDEQYF. The DNA of the CDR3 is TGTGCCAGCAGCTTTTCCCGAGGTGGGGGCCGGGACGAGCAGTACTTC.

The rearrangement uses TRBV28 and TRBJ1-3; D is undetermined. Germline V CDR1 and CDR2: MDHEN, SYDVKM. The CDR3 is 14 residues long. V shed 3 bases and J shed 3 bases, with 9 bases lying between them. CDR3 in DNA: TGTGCCAGCAGTTTCGGCGGGTATGGAAACACCATATATTTT. It is translated as CASSFGGYGNTIYF.

In nucleotides, the CDR3 is TGCGCCAGCAGTGGCCCCGCTGGTTTCAATCAGCCCCAGCATTTT. Translated, it gives CASSGPAGFNQPQHF. The chain carries TRBV10-1 and TRBJ1-5; no firm D call. V was pared by 4 bases and J by 3 bases, with 13 bases between. This CDR3 has 15 amino acids. Germline loops: CDR1 WNHNN, CDR2 SYGVQD (reference sequence).

The V call is TRBV5-1, the J call TRBJ2-1; D uncertain. The germline V gene encodes CDR1 SGHRS and CDR2 YFSETQ. The CDR3 has 14 residues. V was clipped by 2 bases and J by 9 bases, with 15 bases between them. The CDR3 DNA reads TGCGCCAGCAGCTTTTTGGTCGGCGGTGGTGAGCAGTTCTTC. Translating it yields CASSFLVGGGEQFF.